Listed below are T cell receptor beta chains from one sample, sequenced in a study of graft-versus-host responses after intestinal transplantation. The antigens these receptors bind are not known. Profiling relied on immunoSEQ multiplex PCR, and the TCRdb table lists in-frame clones only, not all of them. The sample carries 100,000 or so clones, 90% to 95% recorded once. The sequences come from unstimulated CD8+ T cells sorted from spleen or lymph node cells, collected before intestinal transplant. These receptors all come from a human donor who received an intestinal transplant. Both conserved end residues are trimmed from each CDR3. The order of the fields is V gene, J gene, D gene, CDR3 protein. D genes are given only for firm matches.

TRBV10-3	TRBJ2-3	NA	AISVGQSTDTQY
TRBV12-5	TRBJ2-7	TRBD1	ASGGGQGSLYEQY
TRBV29-1	TRBJ1-2	TRBD1	SGLLTGEIDGYT
TRBV18	TRBJ2-3	NA	ASSPPSDKTQY
TRBV4-3	TRBJ2-3	TRBD2	ASSQVLAGTSDTQY
TRBV11-2	TRBJ2-1	TRBD2	ASSLGLAGEDEQF
TRBV5-8	TRBJ2-7	TRBD2	ASSSLMSGLAATYEQY
TRBV7-9	TRBJ2-7	TRBD2	ASSPGTSGGREQY
TRBV27	TRBJ2-5	TRBD2	ASRLGAGGLETQY
TRBV4-1	TRBJ1-4	NA	ASSQDNTGGEKLF
TRBV10-1	TRBJ2-1	TRBD1	ATGTGPGDEQF
TRBV7-9	TRBJ1-3	NA	ASLLNSGNTIY
TRBV7-9	TRBJ1-1	NA	ASSLGGVPGNTEAF
TRBV13	TRBJ1-2	NA	ASSLGRRSNYGYT
TRBV30	TRBJ1-2	TRBD1	ACISGRGTGAQVGYT
TRBV9	TRBJ2-7	TRBD2	ASSVEGLADEQY
TRBV9	TRBJ2-5	NA	ASSVVGGETQY
TRBV10-2	TRBJ1-1	NA	ASSADNIYRT
TRBV7-2	TRBJ2-7	TRBD2	ASSSAPGGLSYEQY
TRBV10-1	TRBJ2-7	NA	ATSDSSYEQY
TRBV2	TRBJ1-1	NA	ASSEGAGMGGTEAF
TRBV30	TRBJ2-3	TRBD2	AWSLAGGWSDTQY
TRBV7-9	TRBJ1-2	NA	AGSLDAGSNGYT
TRBV11-2	TRBJ2-7	TRBD1	ASSRTGGEQY
TRBV2	TRBJ2-7	NA	ASSEARLPYEQY
TRBV4-3	TRBJ1-3	TRBD1	ASSQVEGQGATGNTIY
TRBV2	TRBJ2-7	TRBD1	ATRDSSYEQY
TRBV19	TRBJ2-3	TRBD1	ASTRDRGEPDTQY